The sequence of this TCR beta chain was determined in a study of T-cell reconstitution after alpha-beta-depleted transplantation in children. Preparation of the TCRbeta library was carried out with unique molecular identifiers. TCRdb independently ran MiXCR on the PCR reads; one entry per CDR3 protein. The sample records almost 500,000 distinct CDR3 sequences, 12% being singletons. Germline loops: CDR1 SGHRS, CDR2 YFSETQ. CDR3 length: 15 amino acids. V shed 4 bases and J 4 bases; nucleotides not matched to a gene: 10. The TCR comes from a human donor who donated a stem cell graft to a child with combined immunodeficiency. This chain links TRBV5-1 with TRBJ1-1, with 7 bases matching TRBD1. Sequenced here: PBMCs from the stem cell graft donor, sampled from the stem cell graft. DNA of the CDR3: TGCGCCAGCAGCGGGTTGGACAGGAAGGTCACTGAAGCTTTCTTT. It encodes CASSGLDRKVTEAFF. Complete variable domain (other parts from reference TRBV5-1 and TRBJ1-1): KAGVTQTPRYLIKTRGQQVTLSCSPISGHRSVSWYQQTPGQGLQFLFEYFSETQRNKGNFPGRFSGRQFSNSRSEMNVSTLELGDSALYLCASSGLDRKVTEAFFGQGTRLTVV.